The 10 T cell receptor beta chains listed next were all sequenced from one sample in a study of blood T cell repertoires in COVID-19. Profiled with immunoSEQ multiplex PCR; TCRdb holds only in-frame clones, not every one. This sample yields about 130,000 clones, of which roughly 90% are seen a single time; approximately 4.3% belongs to the top ten. The material sequenced was peripheral blood. The receptors derive from a man in his sixties with COVID-19, enrolled during active disease.

The chain employs TRBV5-1 and TRBJ2-2; D not resolved. CDR1 is SGHRS, CDR2 YFSETQ, per germline. Deletions cut 4 bases from V and 1 base from J, with 11 bases between. The CDR3 has 15 amino acids. CDR3 residues: CASSPDGENTGELFF. CDR3 nucleotides: TGCGCCAGCAGCCCTGACGGAGAGAACACCGGGGAGCTGTTTTTT.

The gene calls are TRBV7-9 and TRBJ1-6; possible D gene TRBD1, 5 bases. The CDR3 length is 17 residues. The V end was cut by 4 bases, the J end by 3 bases, with 16 bases between. Germline loops: CDR1 SEHNR, CDR2 FQNEAQ (reference sequence). The CDR3 DNA follows: TGTGCCAGCAGCTCCCGACTCGAGACAGTCTATAATTCACCCCTCCACTTT. It encodes CASSSRLETVYNSPLHF.

This rearrangement joins TRBV6-2 or TRBV6-3 to TRBJ1-3; 7 positions agree with TRBD1. The V segment lost 5 bases and the J segment 4 bases; nucleotides outside the gene matches: 8. CDR3 size: 15 residues. Germline CDR1 is MNHEY and CDR2 is SVGEGT. CDR3 bases: TGTGCCAGCAGTCGTGGACAGGCCCTGGGAAACACCATATATTTT. As protein: CASSRGQALGNTIYF.

J is TRBJ1-2 and V is TRBV7-2, with 12 nucleotides matching TRBD1. The ends lost 2 bases at V and 4 bases at J; junction bases unmatched: 5. Germline V gene lookup returns CDR1 SGHTA and CDR2 FQGNSA. The CDR3 is 16 amino acids. The CDR3 nucleotides read TGTGCCAGCAGCTTAATCCCGGGACAGGGGGCCTATGGCTACACCTTC. Residues: CASSLIPGQGAYGYTF.

This clone was found a few times. The V call is TRBV9, the J call TRBJ1-3, with D possibly matching TRBD1 (5 bases). V gave up 1 base and J gave up 6 bases, with 11 bases separating them. Germline-derived CDR1 and CDR2 are SGDLS and YYNGEE. This CDR3 comprises 14 residues. The CDR3 here is CASSVQGLANTIYF. The CDR3 DNA reads TGTGCCAGCAGCGTACAGGGTCTTGCAAACACCATATATTTT.

This clone was seen just once. The rearrangement joins TRBV23-1 to TRBJ1-4; 11 bases are shared with TRBD1. TRBV23-1 is an ORF, and what it does is uncertain. J lost 2 bases, V lost 3 bases, and 8 bases had no gene match. This CDR3 has 18 amino acids. CDR3 in DNA: TGCGCCAGCAGTCAGACCGGGACAGGGGGTAAGACTAATGAAAAACTGTTTTTT. Translated: CASSQTGTGGKTNEKLFF.

The rearrangement joins TRBV6-5 to TRBJ1-2; 8 nucleotides line up with TRBD1. V gave up 7 bases and J gave up 2 bases; unmatched junction bases: 6. This CDR3 region has 14 residues. The germline CDR1 and CDR2 sequences are MNHEY and SVGAGI. Here the CDR3 DNA reads TGTGCCAGCACCGACGCAGGGGGCAACTATGGCTACACCTTC. Amino acid sequence: CASTDAGGNYGYTF.

At least ten counts were recorded for this clone. The chain couples TRBV19 to TRBJ2-7; no firm D call. Per germline, CDR1 LNHDA and CDR2 SQIVND (reference sequence). Trimming pared 5 bases from V and 3 bases from J, leaving 11 bases between. CDR3 length: 13 amino acids. CDR3 loop: CASSQTSVYEQYF. For the CDR3, the DNA is TGTGCCAGTAGTCAAACGTCGGTCTACGAGCAGTACTTC.

This clone was recorded only once. This chain uses TRBV6-5 with TRBJ1-1; D is unclear. V was clipped by 7 bases and J by 3 bases, with 15 bases between them. The CDR3 is 14 amino acids. Germline lookup yields CDR1 MNHEY and CDR2 SVGAGI. CDR3 residues: CASTRSRTDTEAFF. The CDR3 coding sequence is TGTGCCAGCACCCGTTCTCGTACGGACACTGAAGCTTTCTTT.

The chain is built from TRBV6-5 and TRBJ1-6; D may be TRBD1 (6 bases). The germline V and J ends were trimmed by 2 bases and 9 bases, with 14 bases remaining between them. The germline V gene has CDR1 MNHEY and CDR2 SVGAGI. The CDR3 is 15 residues long. In DNA form, the CDR3 reads TGTGCCAGCAGTTACCAGGGGTCCGTGTTTTCACCCCTCCACTTT. As protein: CASSYQGSVFSPLHF.